This TCR beta chain came from a study of blood T cell repertoires in COVID-19. Using immunoSEQ multiplex PCR, the repertoire was profiled, and TCRdb retains in-frame clones only, with some absent. The sample lists more than 95,000 clones, over 65% occurring once. The V gene lost 0 bases and the J gene lost 4 bases, with 17 bases spanning the gap. Germline V gives CDR1 SGDLS, CDR2 YYNGEE. The CDR3 runs to 16 residues. This clonotype was obtained from a man between 65 and 85 years old with acute or convalescent COVID-19. Sequenced sample: peripheral blood. This chain connects TRBV9 to TRBJ2-7; possible D gene TRBD1, 5 bases. The CDR3 DNA sequence: TGTGCCAGCAGCGTAGAGCCCCACTTAGGGGTATACGAGCAGTACTTC. Translation: CASSVEPHLGVYEQYF.